This TCR beta chain was sequenced during a study of blood T cells in healthy people across ages. Primed by a sample-barcoded 5' primer and a J-beta primer mix, a second PCR proceeded for 7 to 11 cycles. TCRdb processed the 5' RACE reads anew with MiXCR; each CDR3 protein has one entry. The sample carries fewer than 2 million distinct CDR3 sequences, 39% recorded once. Study outcomes and limitations: Age showed a roughly linear inverse relationship with TCR beta diversity per million T cells.

CDR3 length equals 19 residues. Looked up from germline, CDR1 is ENHRY and CDR2 is SYGVKD. V lost 0 bases to trimming and J lost 0 bases; unmatched junction nucleotides: 8. There are a few counts of this clonotype. Its target is not known. Sequenced sample: blood. The J gene is TRBJ2-4, the V gene TRBV10-3; the match to TRBD2 covers 10 bases. The source of this sequence is a human donor in good health. Here the CDR3 DNA reads TGTGCCATCAGTGAGTCAGAAGCGGGGGGGCCGGGAGCCAAAAACATTCAGTACTTC. Its protein is CAISESEAGGPGAKNIQYF.